The subject of this entry is one T cell receptor (beta chain). Its specific antigen is unknown. Base qualities are not recorded, but no much larger clone differs from it by a single base. These data belong to a study of blood T cell repertoires in COVID-19 (dated by TCRdb to 2018 to 2021). Study-wide context: Samples covering the acute and convalescent phases of COVID-19 were provided by collaborators in the United States, Italy and Spain. HLA class I and class II types, where available, came from metadata supplied by the sample provider rather than from assay-based typing. The repertoires were released in a freely available public database intended as a resource for research on the immune response to SARS-CoV-2. Deeply sampled blood TCRbeta repertoires from subjects exposed to, actively infected with, or recovered from COVID-19 were included in the dataset. The samples were drawn from two sources: the first 160 participants of the ongoing ImmuneRACE study, and 1,000 to 1,500 subjects contributed by 6 global collaborators. Nearly every sample came with metadata listing a de-identified subject ID, COVID-19 status, age in years and sex. The prospective study material was composed of cDNA or gDNA derived from T cells, B-cell-depleted T cells, or PBMCs. The research as a whole found: The quantity of clinical and demographic metadata differed by source and by participant and was supplied without curation.

The collaborating institutions used their own protocols to collect whole blood in K2EDTA tubes. For TCRbeta analysis, collaborators shipped samples as frozen whole blood, isolated PBMCs, or DNA extracted from either of those sample types. The immunoSEQ Assay, a bias-controlled multiplex PCR, was used to amplify TCRbeta CDR3 regions from genomic DNA. Processing in the source paper ran as follows. Within the assay, amplification of reference gene primers was used to estimate how many nucleated cells each sample contained. To quantify the absolute abundance of each unique TCRbeta CDR3 rearrangement, sequence reads were collapsed and filtered. For each sample, productive Simpson clonality was calculated as the square root of Simpson's diversity index across productive rearrangements. The table was pulled from immuneACCESS by TCRdb, which kept in-frame rearrangements only. Such tables lose some clones; where checked, under half of the loss comes from unresolved V genes, and the rest has no known cause. D and trimming were read from the DNA, whereas the V and J calls and clone size are those reported in that table. Counted in this sample were tens of thousands of clones; roughly 81% of them appeared once. The top ten clonotypes cover approximately 22% of the sample.

Compared with germline, V lacks 4 bases and J lacks 6 bases; bases without a gene match: 7. CDR1 and CDR2 were assigned from the germline V gene as SGHRS and YFSETQ. Spanning cysteine to phenylalanine, the CDR3 consists of 15 amino acids. The CDR3 DNA has 45 bases and is translated from base 1. The TCR comes from a woman between 70 and 85 years old with acute or convalescent COVID-19. The sequence links TRBV5-1 to TRBJ1-1, and 12 bases in between align with TRBD1. Sequencing used peripheral blood. The CDR3 loop reads CASSIGTGGEAEAFF. Here is the DNA: TGCGCCAGCAGCATTGGGACAGGGGGCGAAGCTGAAGCTTTCTTT.